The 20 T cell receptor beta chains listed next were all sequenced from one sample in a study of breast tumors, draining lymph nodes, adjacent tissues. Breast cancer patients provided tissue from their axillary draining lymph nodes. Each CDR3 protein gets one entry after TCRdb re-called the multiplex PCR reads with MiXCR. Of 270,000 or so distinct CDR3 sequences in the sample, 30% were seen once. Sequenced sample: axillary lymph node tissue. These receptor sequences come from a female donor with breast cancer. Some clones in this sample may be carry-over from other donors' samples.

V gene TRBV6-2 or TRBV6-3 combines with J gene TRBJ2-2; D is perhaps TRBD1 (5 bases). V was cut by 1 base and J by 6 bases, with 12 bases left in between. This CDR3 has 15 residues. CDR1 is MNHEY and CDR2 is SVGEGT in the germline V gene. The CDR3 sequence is CASSYLGRGSGELFF. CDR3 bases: TGTGCCAGCAGTTACTTGGGTAGGGGATCCGGGGAGCTGTTTTTT.

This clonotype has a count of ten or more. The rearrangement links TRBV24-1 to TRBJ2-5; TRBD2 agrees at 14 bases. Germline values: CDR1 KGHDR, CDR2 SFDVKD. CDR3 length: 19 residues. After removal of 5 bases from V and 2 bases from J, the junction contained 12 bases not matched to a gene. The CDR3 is CATSGRTGLAGVLQETQYF. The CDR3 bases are TGTGCCACCAGTGGTCGCACGGGACTAGCGGGAGTATTGCAAGAGACCCAGTACTTC.

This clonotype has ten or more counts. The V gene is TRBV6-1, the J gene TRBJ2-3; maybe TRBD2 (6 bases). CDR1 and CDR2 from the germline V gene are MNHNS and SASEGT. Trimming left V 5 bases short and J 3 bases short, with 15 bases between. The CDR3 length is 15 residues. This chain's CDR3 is CASSQTLASTDTQYF. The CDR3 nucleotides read TGTGCCAGCAGTCAGACCCTAGCGTCTACAGATACGCAGTATTTT.

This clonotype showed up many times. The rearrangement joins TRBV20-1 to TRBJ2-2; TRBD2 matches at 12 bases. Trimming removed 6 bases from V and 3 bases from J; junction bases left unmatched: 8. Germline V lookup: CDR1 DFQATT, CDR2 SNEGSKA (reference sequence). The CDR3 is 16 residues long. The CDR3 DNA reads TGCAGTGCCGCTAGCGGGAGGGCGGGGGACACCGGGGAGCTGTTTTTT. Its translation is CSAASGRAGDTGELFF.

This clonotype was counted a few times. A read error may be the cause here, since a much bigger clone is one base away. The CDR3 DNA reads as TGTGCCAGCAGTCACTCGGTTTTGGGGGGCGAGAATGGCTACACCTTC. Its translation is CASSHSVLGGENGYTF. The chain is built from TRBV6-4 and TRBJ1-2; D is possibly TRBD1 (6 bases). CDR1 and CDR2 from the germline V gene are MRHNA and SNTAGT. This CDR3 is built from 16 residues.

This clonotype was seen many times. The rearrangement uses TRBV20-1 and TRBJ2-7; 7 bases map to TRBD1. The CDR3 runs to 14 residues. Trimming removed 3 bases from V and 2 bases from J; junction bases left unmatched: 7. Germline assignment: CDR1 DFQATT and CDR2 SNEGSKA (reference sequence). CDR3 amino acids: CSARGQQGTYEQYF. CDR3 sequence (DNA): TGCAGTGCTAGGGGTCAACAGGGGACCTACGAGCAGTACTTC.

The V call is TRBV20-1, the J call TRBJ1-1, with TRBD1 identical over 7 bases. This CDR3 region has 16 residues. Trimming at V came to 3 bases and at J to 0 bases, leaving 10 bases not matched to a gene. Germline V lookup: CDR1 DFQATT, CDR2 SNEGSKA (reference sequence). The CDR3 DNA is TGCAGTGCTAGGAGGGACAGCTTTTTTTTGAACACTGAAGCTTTCTTT. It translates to CSARRDSFFLNTEAFF.

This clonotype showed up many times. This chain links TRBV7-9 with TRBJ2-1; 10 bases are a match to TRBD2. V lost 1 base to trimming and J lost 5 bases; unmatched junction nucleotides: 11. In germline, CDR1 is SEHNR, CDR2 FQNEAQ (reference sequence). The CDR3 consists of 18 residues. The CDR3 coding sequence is TGTGCCAGCAGCTTAGGAGTTCGGAGGACTAGCGGCAACAATGAGCAGTTCTTC. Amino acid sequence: CASSLGVRRTSGNNEQFF.

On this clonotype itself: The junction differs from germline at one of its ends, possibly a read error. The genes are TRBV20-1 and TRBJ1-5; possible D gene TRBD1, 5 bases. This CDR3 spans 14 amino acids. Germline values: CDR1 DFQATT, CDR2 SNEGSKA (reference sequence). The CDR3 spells CSARVAGMVQAQHF. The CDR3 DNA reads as TGCAGTGCTAGAGTCGCAGGGATGGTTCAGGCCCAGCATTTC.

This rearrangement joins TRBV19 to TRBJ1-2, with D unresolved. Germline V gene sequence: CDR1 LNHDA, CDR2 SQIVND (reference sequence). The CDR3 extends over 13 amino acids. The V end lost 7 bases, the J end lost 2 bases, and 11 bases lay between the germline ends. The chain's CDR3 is CASTFELNYGYTF. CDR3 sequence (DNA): TGTGCCAGTACCTTCGAGTTAAACTATGGCTACACCTTC.

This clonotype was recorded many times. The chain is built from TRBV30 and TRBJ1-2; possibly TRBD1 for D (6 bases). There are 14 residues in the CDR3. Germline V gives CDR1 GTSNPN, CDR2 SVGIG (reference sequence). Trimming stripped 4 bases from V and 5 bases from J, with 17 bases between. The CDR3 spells CAWTRGAVVYGYTF. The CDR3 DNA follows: TGTGCCTGGACCCGGGGGGCGGTCGTTTATGGCTACACCTTC.

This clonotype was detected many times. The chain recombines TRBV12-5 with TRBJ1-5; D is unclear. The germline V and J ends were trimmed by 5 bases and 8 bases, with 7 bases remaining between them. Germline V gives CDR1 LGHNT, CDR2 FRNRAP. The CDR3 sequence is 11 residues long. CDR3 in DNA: TGTGCTAGTGGTCTGCTGGAGCCCCAGCATTTT. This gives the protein CASGLLEPQHF. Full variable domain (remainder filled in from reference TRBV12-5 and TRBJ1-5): DARVTQTPRHKVTEMGQEVTMRCQPILGHNTVFWYRQTMMQGLELLAYFRNRAPLDDSGMPKDRFSAEMPDATLATLKIQPSEPRDSAVYFCASGLLEPQHFGDGTRLSIL.

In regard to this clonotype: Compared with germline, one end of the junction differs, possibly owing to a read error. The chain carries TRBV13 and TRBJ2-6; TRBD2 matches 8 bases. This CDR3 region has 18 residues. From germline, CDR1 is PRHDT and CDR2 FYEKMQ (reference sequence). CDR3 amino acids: CASSSVWAGGSRANVLTF. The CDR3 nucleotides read TGTGCCAGCAGCTCGGTTTGGGCGGGAGGCTCTAGGGCCAACGTCCTGACTTTC.

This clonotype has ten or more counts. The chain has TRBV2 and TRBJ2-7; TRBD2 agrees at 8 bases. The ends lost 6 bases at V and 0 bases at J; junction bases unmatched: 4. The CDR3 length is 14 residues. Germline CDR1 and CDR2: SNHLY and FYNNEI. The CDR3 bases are TGTGCCAGCAGCCCCGGGACTAGCTCCTACGAGCAGTACTTC. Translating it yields CASSPGTSSYEQYF.

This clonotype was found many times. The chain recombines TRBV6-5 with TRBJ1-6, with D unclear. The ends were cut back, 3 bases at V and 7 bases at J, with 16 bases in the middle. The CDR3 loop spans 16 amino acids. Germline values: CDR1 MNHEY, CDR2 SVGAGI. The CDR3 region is CASSYIRGSENSPLHF. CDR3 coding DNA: TGTGCCAGCAGTTATATCCGCGGCAGCGAGAATTCACCCCTCCACTTT.

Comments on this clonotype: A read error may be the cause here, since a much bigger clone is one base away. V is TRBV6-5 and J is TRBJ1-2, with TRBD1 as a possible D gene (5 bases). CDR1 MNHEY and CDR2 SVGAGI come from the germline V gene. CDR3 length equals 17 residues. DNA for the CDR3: TGTGCCAGCAGTTCGGGTTATGGTTTGGCGCAACAGGATGGCTGCACCTTC. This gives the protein CASSSGYGLAQQDGCTF.

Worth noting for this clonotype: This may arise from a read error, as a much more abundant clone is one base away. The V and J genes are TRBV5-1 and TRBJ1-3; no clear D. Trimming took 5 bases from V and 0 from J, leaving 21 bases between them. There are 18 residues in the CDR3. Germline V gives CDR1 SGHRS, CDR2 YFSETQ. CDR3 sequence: CASRKTITPENSGNTIYF. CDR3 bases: TGCGCCAGCAGAAAGACAATAACCCCTGAAAACTCTGGAAACACCATATATTTT. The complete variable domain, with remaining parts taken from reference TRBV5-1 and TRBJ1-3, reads KAGVTQTPRYLIKTRGQQVTLSCSPISGHRSVSWYQQTPGQGLQFLFEYFSETQRNKGNFPGRFSGRQFSNSRSEMNVSTLELGDSALYLCASRKTITPENSGNTIYFGEGSWLTVV.

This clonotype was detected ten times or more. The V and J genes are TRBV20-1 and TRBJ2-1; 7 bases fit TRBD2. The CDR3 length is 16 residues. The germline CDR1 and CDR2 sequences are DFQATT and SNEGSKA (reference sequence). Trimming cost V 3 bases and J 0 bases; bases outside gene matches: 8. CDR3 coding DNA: TGCAGTGCTAGGCTCCGGGGCGGGAGCTCCTACAATGAGCAGTTCTTC. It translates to CSARLRGGSSYNEQFF.

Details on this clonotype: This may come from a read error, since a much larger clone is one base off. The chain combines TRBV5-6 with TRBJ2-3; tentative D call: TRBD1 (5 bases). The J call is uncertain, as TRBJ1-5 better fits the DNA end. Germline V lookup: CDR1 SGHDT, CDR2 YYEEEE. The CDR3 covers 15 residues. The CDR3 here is CASSSSGTFTDTQHF. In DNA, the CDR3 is TGTGCCAGCAGCTCTAGCGGGACCTTCACAGATACGCAGCATTTT.

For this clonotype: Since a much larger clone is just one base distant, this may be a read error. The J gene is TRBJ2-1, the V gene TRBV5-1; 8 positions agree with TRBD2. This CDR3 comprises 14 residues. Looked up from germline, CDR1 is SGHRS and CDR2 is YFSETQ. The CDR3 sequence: CASSREGGYTEQFF. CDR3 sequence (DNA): TGCGCCAGCAGCCGGGAGGGCGGGTACACTGAGCAGTTCTTC.